Following are 31 T cell receptor beta chains from one sample sequenced in a study of T cell repertoires in cytomegalovirus infection. Their target antigens are unknown. A single record per CDR3 protein comes from TCRdb applying MiXCR to the reads. This table has about 770,000 distinct CDR3 sequences, 25% to 35% appearing once. The material was cultured CD8+ T cells from PBMCs, obtained from culture after CMV antigen stimulation. All receptors come from a human donor in good health (CMV status not recorded). Some clones in this sample may be carry-over from other donors' samples.

V and J are TRBV27 and TRBJ2-5, with 8 bases fitting TRBD2. V was pared by 2 bases and J by 4 bases, with 6 bases of the junction left unmatched. CDR3 length: 15 residues. Germline V lookup: CDR1 MNHEY, CDR2 SMNVEV (reference sequence). CDR3 sequence (DNA): TGTGCCAGCAGTTTAACGGCTAGCGGGCTAGAGACCCAGTACTTC. Amino acid sequence: CASSLTASGLETQYF.

The chain joins TRBV6-5 to TRBJ2-1, with D perhaps matching TRBD1 or TRBD2 (5 bases each). CDR1 MNHEY and CDR2 SVGAGI come from the germline V gene. The V and J ends lost 5 bases and 11 bases respectively, with 10 bases between them. CDR3 length equals 11 residues. The CDR3 spells CASSLPGQQFF. The DNA of the CDR3 is TGTGCCAGCAGTCTACCGGGACAGCAGTTCTTC.

This clonotype occurred a few times. The chain couples TRBV12-3 or TRBV12-4 to TRBJ2-1; 8 nucleotides match TRBD1. The V gene end was trimmed by 6 bases and the J gene end by 3 bases; junction bases not matched to a gene: 4. The CDR3 is 14 residues long. The CDR3 bases are TGTGCCAGCAGGACAGGGGCCGTCTACAATGAGCAGTTCTTC. This codes for CASRTGAVYNEQFF.

In its sample, this clonotype was seen a few times. The chain carries TRBV7-9 and TRBJ1-4; 8 bases agree with TRBD1. V gave up 2 bases and J gave up 3 bases; unmatched junction bases: 8. This CDR3 region has 17 residues. Germline-derived CDR1 and CDR2 are SEHNR and FQNEAQ (reference sequence). In DNA, the CDR3 is TGTGCCAGCAGCTTACATGCCAGGGGGCTCGCTAATGAAAAACTGTTTTTT. The encoded protein is CASSLHARGLANEKLFF.

This clonotype was seen at least ten times. This sequence joins TRBV7-6 and TRBJ2-1, with TRBD2 identical over 8 bases. The CDR3 has 18 residues. V trimming: 1 base; J trimming: 3 bases; junction bases outside the gene matches: 11. Germline loops: CDR1 SGHVS, CDR2 FNYEAQ. CDR3 sequence: CASSLVHVGGANYNEQFF. CDR3 sequence (DNA): TGTGCCAGCAGCTTAGTTCATGTCGGGGGGGCCAACTACAATGAGCAGTTCTTC. Complete variable domain (other parts from reference TRBV7-6 and TRBJ2-1): GAGVSQSPRYKVTKRGQDVALRCDPISGHVSLYWYRQALGQGPEFLTYFNYEAQQDKSGLPNDRFSAERPEGSISTLTIQRTEQRDSAMYRCASSLVHVGGANYNEQFFGPGTRLTVL.

This clonotype occurred a few times. The chain is built from TRBV20-1 and TRBJ2-6, with 9 bases matching TRBD1. Trimming removed 6 bases from V and 0 bases from J; junction bases left unmatched: 6. The CDR3 sequence is 16 residues long. Germline lookup yields CDR1 DFQATT and CDR2 SNEGSKA (reference sequence). The CDR3 is CSAVDRGNSGANVLTF. The CDR3, as DNA: TGCAGTGCCGTCGACAGGGGGAACTCTGGGGCCAACGTCCTGACTTTC.

This clonotype turned up a few times. In nucleotides, the CDR3 is TGTGCCAGCAGCTTAGAGGCAGGGATCATGAATGAGCAGTTCTTC. This sequence encodes CASSLEAGIMNEQFF. The chain couples TRBV7-6 to TRBJ2-1; tentatively, D is TRBD1 (5 bases). Trimming left V 1 base short and J 7 bases short, with 14 bases between. The V gene's germline CDR1 is SGHVS and CDR2 FNYEAQ. This CDR3 comprises 15 residues.

This clonotype was seen only a few times. The V gene is TRBV11-2, the J gene TRBJ2-1, with 12 bases matching TRBD2. Germline values: CDR1 SGHAT, CDR2 FQNNGV. This CDR3 comprises 16 residues. The V and J ends lost 7 bases and 2 bases, in that order; junction bases with no gene match: 6. The CDR3 loop reads CASTTSGGPAYNEQFF. The CDR3 DNA reads as TGTGCCAGCACCACTAGCGGGGGGCCTGCCTACAATGAGCAGTTCTTC.

The chain employs TRBV19 and TRBJ2-5; D call uncertain. Trimming left V 1 base short and J 5 bases short, with 5 bases between. The CDR3 extends over 12 amino acids. Germline V gives CDR1 LNHDA, CDR2 SQIVND (reference sequence). In DNA form, the CDR3 reads TGTGCCAGTAGTATAGCCGGGGAGACCCAGTACTTC. This encodes CASSIAGETQYF.

This clonotype was seen ten or more times. This chain joins TRBV7-9 and TRBJ1-5; 7 bases map to TRBD1. V lost 3 bases, J lost 1 base, and 9 bases stayed unmatched. The length of the CDR3 is 17 residues. CDR1 and CDR2 (germline): SEHNR, FQNEAQ (reference sequence). CDR3 DNA: TGTGCCAGCAGCTTTCCGGAGCAGGGGGACAGCAATCAGCCCCAGCATTTT. This codes for CASSFPEQGDSNQPQHF.

This clonotype was seen a handful of times. The chain combines TRBV7-9 with TRBJ1-1; D unclear. The V end was cut by 6 bases, the J end by 5 bases, with 19 bases between. The CDR3 totals 15 residues. CDR1 SEHNR and CDR2 FQNEAQ come from the germline V gene (reference sequence). This chain's CDR3 is CASSSSWGFDTEAFF. The CDR3, as DNA: TGTGCCAGCAGTTCAAGCTGGGGTTTCGATACTGAAGCTTTCTTT.

CDR3 sequence (DNA): TGTGCCAGCAGCATCCATGGGACACAACGCACAGATACGCAGTATTTT. As protein: CASSIHGTQRTDTQYF. This chain connects TRBV6-1 to TRBJ2-3, with D perhaps matching TRBD1 (6 bases). Germline CDR1 MNHNS, CDR2 SASEGT. This CDR3 region has 16 residues. V lost 6 bases to trimming and J lost 1 base, with 17 bases between them.

This clonotype has only a few counts. The genes are TRBV12-3 or TRBV12-4 and TRBJ1-3; D not certain. The CDR3 runs 15 residues. The V end lost 8 bases, the J end lost 0 bases, and 14 bases lay between the germline ends. The CDR3 coding sequence is TGTGCCAGCGACGCGCCAGGCTCCTCTGGAAACACCATATATTTT. Its protein is CASDAPGSSGNTIYF.

This rearrangement joins TRBV5-1 to TRBJ2-2; 9 bases fit TRBD1. CDR3 length: 16 amino acids. The junction had 7 bases not matched to a gene; V was cut back by 1 base and J by 6 bases. Germline CDR1 and CDR2: SGHRS and YFSETQ. In nucleotides, the CDR3 is TGCGCCAGCAGCTTGTTTCGGACAGGGGCGCCCGGGGAGCTGTTTTTT. Protein: CASSLFRTGAPGELFF.

This clonotype was counted a few times. The V gene is TRBV12-3 or TRBV12-4, the J gene TRBJ1-1; D not resolved. Trimming removed 1 base from V and 7 bases from J, with 7 bases in between. The CDR3 length is 12 residues. CDR3 bases: TGTGCCAGCAGTTTAGTCCCCAATGAAGCTTTCTTT. Translation: CASSLVPNEAFF.

The rearrangement uses TRBV6-4 and TRBJ2-2; 15 positions agree with TRBD2. CDR1 MRHNA and CDR2 SNTAGT come from the germline V gene. The junction had 2 bases not matched to a gene; V was cut back by 6 bases and J by 3 bases. The CDR3 spans 16 residues. The CDR3 coding sequence is TGTGCCAGCAGAGGGACTAGCGGGGGGCACACCGGGGAGCTGTTTTTT. It translates to CASRGTSGGHTGELFF.

This clonotype showed up just a few times. This chain joins TRBV4-3 and TRBJ1-6; D not certain. Deletions cut 0 bases from V and 10 bases from J, with 13 bases between. The CDR3 runs to 15 residues. Germline V gives CDR1 LGHNA, CDR2 YSLEER. The CDR3 region has the DNA TGCGCCAGCAGCCAAGATCCCATACTAAGCTCACCCCTCCACTTT. This sequence encodes CASSQDPILSSPLHF.

This clonotype showed up just a few times. The chain employs TRBV10-2 and TRBJ2-7, with D perhaps TRBD1 or TRBD2 (5 bases each). Trimming shortened V by 0 bases and J by 3 bases, and 12 bases separated the two germline ends. The germline V gene has CDR1 WSHSY and CDR2 SAAADI. This CDR3 contains 15 residues. CDR3 in amino acids: CASSESYGDRYEQYF. CDR3 nucleotide sequence: TGCGCCAGCAGTGAGTCCTACGGGGACCGCTACGAGCAGTACTTC.

There are many counts of this clonotype. This chain joins TRBV6-1 and TRBJ1-5; tentatively, D is TRBD1 (5 bases). Germline values: CDR1 MNHNS, CDR2 SASEGT. V was cut by 2 bases and J by 3 bases, with 14 bases left in between. The CDR3 runs to 16 residues. CDR3 bases: TGTGCCAGCAGTGAATGGTTAGGGGATATCAATCAGCCCCAGCATTTT. It encodes CASSEWLGDINQPQHF.

This clonotype has only a few counts. V usage is TRBV6-2 or TRBV6-3 and J usage is TRBJ1-1; no firm D call. V lost 5 bases, J lost 6 bases, and 13 bases lay in between. The V gene's germline CDR1 is MNHEY and CDR2 SVGEGT. The CDR3 totals 13 residues. CDR3 coding DNA: TGTGCCAGCAGTACTACGGATAGCGCTGAAGCTTTCTTT. Translated, it gives CASSTTDSAEAFF.

CDR3 amino acids: CASSFGTGFGETQYF. Written as DNA, the CDR3 is TGTGCCAGCAGCTTCGGGACAGGCTTCGGTGAGACCCAGTACTTC. The chain has TRBV5-6 and TRBJ2-5, with 8 bases identical to TRBD1. Unmatched junction bases numbered 8, after V lost 2 bases and J lost 5 bases. CDR3 size: 15 residues. CDR1 and CDR2 (germline): SGHDT, YYEEEE. Variable domain in full (rest from reference TRBV5-6 and TRBJ2-5): DAGVTQSPTHLIKTRGQQVTLRCSPKSGHDTVSWYQQALGQGPQFIFQYYEEEERQRGNFPDRFSGHQFPNYSSELNVNALLLGDSALYLCASSFGTGFGETQYFGPGTRLLVL.

The chain couples TRBV7-9 to TRBJ2-4; D unclear. The CDR3 length is 15 residues. The germline V gene has CDR1 SEHNR and CDR2 FQNEAQ (reference sequence). The V and J ends lost 2 bases and 0 bases respectively, with 8 bases between them. The CDR3 DNA reads as TGTGCCAGCAGCTTACTCGGCCTAGCCAAAAACATTCAGTACTTC. Translated: CASSLLGLAKNIQYF.

This clonotype was observed at least ten times. The CDR3 protein is CASSSFTDTQYF. DNA of the CDR3: TGTGCCAGCAGCTCCTTCACAGATACGCAGTATTTT. The chain recombines TRBV7-6 with TRBJ2-3; D not resolved. CDR1 is SGHVS, CDR2 FNYEAQ, per germline. There are 12 residues in the CDR3. V gave up 4 bases and J gave up 2 bases, with 4 bases separating them.

The chain has TRBV14 and TRBJ1-6; D is undetermined. This CDR3 comprises 13 residues. Germline assignment: CDR1 SGHDN and CDR2 FVKESK. Trimming removed 5 bases at V and 14 bases at J, with 16 bases between. CDR3 residues: CASSEKRLGTLHF. In nucleotides, the CDR3 is TGTGCCAGCAGCGAAAAAAGGTTGGGGACCCTCCACTTT.

V gene TRBV27 combines with J gene TRBJ1-1; D may be TRBD1 (5 bases). Germline CDR1 reads MNHEY; CDR2 reads SMNVEV (reference sequence). The germline V and J ends were trimmed by 9 bases and 11 bases, with 25 bases remaining between them. This CDR3 is 14 amino acids long. CDR3 loop: CASRLARRGGEAFF. DNA for the CDR3: TGTGCCAGTCGTTTGGCTCGACGTGGGGGGGAGGCTTTCTTT.

In this sample, this clonotype turned up a few times. The chain employs TRBV6-6 and TRBJ2-5, with D maybe TRBD2 (6 bases). V shed 2 bases and J shed 5 bases, with 12 bases lying between them. Germline V gives CDR1 MNHNY, CDR2 SVGAGI (reference sequence). The length of the CDR3 is 14 residues. The CDR3 nucleotides read TGTGCCAGCAGTTACCCGGAAGGAGGGGAGACCCAGTACTTC. Translation gives CASSYPEGGETQYF.

This clonotype was detected many times. The chain uses TRBV7-2 and TRBJ2-2, with D perhaps TRBD2 (5 bases). V lost 0 bases to trimming and J lost 0 bases, with 8 bases between them. The CDR3 contains 16 residues. Germline CDR1 SGHTA, CDR2 FQGNSA. For the CDR3, the DNA is TGTGCCAGCAGCTTAGCGGACTCTGCGAACACCGGGGAGCTGTTTTTT. Amino acids: CASSLADSANTGELFF.

This clonotype has just a few counts. This sequence joins TRBV5-5 and TRBJ1-1; D unclear. This CDR3 has 14 residues. V was shortened by 1 base and J by 3 bases, with 10 bases between the two germline ends. The V gene's germline CDR1 is SGHKS and CDR2 YYEKEE (reference sequence). This chain's CDR3 is CASSLIRVDTEAFF. DNA of the CDR3: TGTGCCAGCAGCTTGATCCGGGTAGACACTGAAGCTTTCTTT.

This clonotype has only a few counts. V usage is TRBV12-5 and J usage is TRBJ2-2; 12 bases are a match to TRBD2. Trimming took 4 bases from V and 5 from J; bases not matched to a gene: 8. Germline values: CDR1 LGHNT, CDR2 FRNRAP. This CDR3 spans 17 amino acids. CDR3 bases: TGTGCTAGTGGTTGGACGGGACTAGCGGGCGGAACCGGGGAGCTGTTTTTT. It translates to CASGWTGLAGGTGELFF.

With respect to this clonotype: A much larger clone is a single base away; this may be a read error. The rearrangement uses TRBV7-2 and TRBJ2-7; D is possibly TRBD1 (5 bases). This CDR3 is built from 14 residues. In germline, CDR1 is SGHTA, CDR2 FQGNSA. CDR3 DNA sequence: TGTGCCGGCAGCCTCACCCTTCAGGGAACCGAGCAGTACTTC. It translates to CAGSLTLQGTEQYF.

This clonotype occurred many times. V usage is TRBV7-2 and J usage is TRBJ2-5; D is unclear. The CDR3 totals 15 residues. Germline values: CDR1 SGHTA, CDR2 FQGNSA. V was shortened by 5 bases and J by 4 bases, with 17 bases between the two germline ends. In nucleotides, the CDR3 is TGTGCCAGCAGCGCCGTATACTGGGGTAGAGAGACCCAGTACTTC. This gives the protein CASSAVYWGRETQYF.